Listed here is a single T cell receptor (beta chain). Its antigen target is currently unknown. No base quality values were provided; no much bigger clone lies one nucleotide off. This sample was included in a study of CD4 and CD8 cells across lung adenocarcinoma regions (dated 2018 in TCRdb). Some background on the complete study: The study compared tumor centers with tumor margins to examine intratumor heterogeneity of the T cell receptor repertoire.

The donors were patients who had localized lung adenocarcinoma, which is a subtype of non-small cell lung cancer. The margins of localized lung adenocarcinomas were where the samples came from. For TCR repertoire analysis, CD4+ T cells taken from tumor tissue were profiled apart from CD8+ T cells. The method was PCR. Reads for this sample came from a HiSeq X Ten. TCRdb trimmed the raw reads at Q25, called clones with MiXCR and kept productive beta chains. Duplicate CDR3 protein sequences are folded into a single record with the most common DNA and genes. Across this sample there are 3,000 to 4,000 distinct CDR3 sequences, with around three fifths seen only once. The top ten clones comprise 15% to 20% of the sample. As encoded in the germline V gene, CDR1 is MNHNS while CDR2 is SASEGT. From cysteine to phenylalanine, the CDR3 is 13 amino acids long. Of all the DNA, just the CDR3 is kept, 39 bases in frame from base 1.

The sample comprised CD4+ T cells from the margin of a lung tumor. The label giving this sample's cell subset or site can be read as: tumor margin region. The sequence links TRBV6-1 to TRBJ2-5; possibly the D gene is TRBD1, per 5 matching bases. The end of the DNA is better explained by TRBJ2-7, so the J call may be wrong. The origin of this receptor is a female donor with lung adenocarcinoma. The CD4 and CD8 labels of this study may be unreliable. The CDR3 amino acid sequence is: CASSQGGVYEQYF. The nucleotide sequence is TGTGCCAGCAGTCAGGGTGGGGTCTACGAGCAGTACTTC.